Listed below are T cell receptor beta chains from one sample, sequenced in a study of identical twins. From the 5' RACE reads, TCRdb called clonotypes with MiXCR, one entry per CDR3 protein. The sample gives hundreds of thousands of distinct CDR3 sequences, 8.6% of which show up once; more than 0.75% is in the top ten. The sample was also linked to a second study, of yellow fever vaccine responses in identical twins.

The sample comprised PBMCs. The source of these receptors is a woman in her late teens or twenties in good health. Both conserved end residues are part of each CDR3. Fields, in order: D gene, V gene, J gene, clone size, CDR3 DNA, CDR3 protein. A D gene is named only where the DNA matches it firmly. Where a row states a size, it is once, few, many or the class of an expanded clone; other rows omit it.

-	TRBV29-1	TRBJ2-7	few	TGCAGCGTTGTTCTAGCGCAAGCCTACGAGCAGTACTTC	CSVVLAQAYEQYF
TRBD1	TRBV6-5	TRBJ1-2	-	TGTGCCAGCAGTACTAACAGGGGTTTATACTATGGCTACACCTTC	CASSTNRGLYYGYTF
-	TRBV4-3	TRBJ2-4	few	TGCGCCAGCAGCCAAGACAAGGCAGGTCTAGCCAAAAACATTCAGTACTTC	CASSQDKAGLAKNIQYF
TRBD1	TRBV4-1	TRBJ1-1	-	TGCGCCAGCAGTAGGACAGGGGGCGGGAACACTGAAGCTTTCTTT	CASSRTGGGNTEAFF
-	TRBV5-6	TRBJ2-3	-	TGTGCCAGCAGCTATACTAGGAGCCCAGATACGCAGTATTTT	CASSYTRSPDTQYF
TRBD2	TRBV6-2/TRBV6-3	TRBJ2-7	-	TGTGCCAGCATCGAGCGGGAGGACGACGAGCAGTACTTC	CASIEREDDEQYF
TRBD1	TRBV12-3/TRBV12-4	TRBJ1-2	many	TGTGCCAGCACCATAGGGGGCGATGGCTACACCTTC	CASTIGGDGYTF
TRBD2	TRBV7-8	TRBJ2-3	-	TGTGCCAGCAGCGACTATGAGCGGGGAAACACAGATACGCAGTATTTT	CASSDYERGNTDTQYF
TRBD2	TRBV20-1	TRBJ2-5	-	TGCAGTGCTAGAGCCCCCAGCGGGATGATAGAGACCCAGTACTTC	CSARAPSGMIETQYF
TRBD2	TRBV4-2	TRBJ2-7	-	TGTGCCAGCAGCCGAGAGGTAGCGGGGGTGTCCTACGAGCAGTACTTC	CASSREVAGVSYEQYF
-	TRBV12-3/TRBV12-4	TRBJ2-7	few	TGTGCCAGCAGTTTAGCGACCCTATCCTACGAGCAGTACTTC	CASSLATLSYEQYF
-	TRBV6-6	TRBJ2-1	-	TGTGCCAGCAGTTACTCAGGGGGATATGAGCAGTTCTTC	CASSYSGGYEQFF
-	TRBV29-1	TRBJ2-1	many	TGCAGCGTTCTAAGGACCCGCCAGAAAATTTACAATGAGCAGTTCTTC	CSVLRTRQKIYNEQFF
TRBD2	TRBV20-1	TRBJ2-3	-	TGCAGTGCGTCGCGCCCCCCTAGCGGGTCTATCGCAGATACGCAGTATTTT	CSASRPPSGSIADTQYF
TRBD1	TRBV6-1	TRBJ2-2	few	TGTGCCAGCAGCCTGGACAGGTTGTTTTCGAACACCGGGGAGCTGTTTTTT	CASSLDRLFSNTGELFF
-	TRBV7-9	TRBJ2-3	many	TGTGCCAGCAGCTTATTCGGAGGGAGCACAGATACGCAGTATTTT	CASSLFGGSTDTQYF
-	TRBV6-1	TRBJ2-2	-	TGTGCCAGCAGGACCGGGCCCGCGGGGACCGGGGAGCTGTTTTTT	CASRTGPAGTGELFF
-	TRBV12-3/TRBV12-4	TRBJ2-1	-	TGTGCCAGCAGTTTAAGGGGGGGGCCGTCCTACAATGAGCAGTTCTTC	CASSLRGGPSYNEQFF
-	TRBV6-6	TRBJ1-2	-	TGTGCCAGCAGTGTGGACAGTAACTATGGCTACACCTTC	CASSVDSNYGYTF
-	TRBV3-1	TRBJ2-3	-	TGTGCCAGCAGCTCCACCGGCGCGGTCCAAGATACGCAGTATTTT	CASSSTGAVQDTQYF
TRBD2	TRBV4-3	TRBJ2-1	many	TGCGCCAGCAGCCAAGACCGGACTAGTTCTTTGTACGATGAGCAGTTCTTC	CASSQDRTSSLYDEQFF
-	TRBV27	TRBJ2-3	-	TGTGCCAGCAGTCCTTGGACTTTCTACACAGATACGCAGTATTTT	CASSPWTFYTDTQYF
-	TRBV3-1	TRBJ1-4	few	TGTGCCAGCAGCCAAGGAGTAGGGGTGTTGCTGTTTTTT	CASSQGVGVLLFF
TRBD2	TRBV20-1	TRBJ2-5	-	TGCAGTGCCATAAGGGCGGGGATACCGGGACTAGTACTCCAAGAGACCCAGTACTTC	CSAIRAGIPGLVLQETQYF
TRBD1	TRBV5-1	TRBJ2-7	-	TGCGCCAGCAGCCAGGGACAGGGGGCTTTCTACGAGCAGTACTTC	CASSQGQGAFYEQYF
-	TRBV6-1	TRBJ2-7	-	TGTGCCAGCAGCCCCACGGGGGCGCCGGGCGAGCAGTACTTC	CASSPTGAPGEQYF
-	TRBV6-5	TRBJ2-5	many	TGTGCCAGCAGTTACGGCGGAATCCAAGAGACCCAGTACTTC	CASSYGGIQETQYF
TRBD2	TRBV20-1	TRBJ2-1	few	TGCAGTGCTACGGGACTAGCGGGATACAATGAGCAGTTCTTC	CSATGLAGYNEQFF
-	TRBV5-1	TRBJ2-2	-	TGCGTCAGCAGCCCTGGCCCATACACCGGGGAGCTGTTTTTT	CVSSPGPYTGELFF
-	TRBV9	TRBJ2-7	-	TGTGCCAGCAGCGTAGCAGGGGAGAACGAGCAGTACTTC	CASSVAGENEQYF
-	TRBV20-1	TRBJ2-2	-	TGCAGTGCTAGAGGCGTTTCCGGGGAGCTGTTTTTT	CSARGVSGELFF
TRBD2	TRBV9	TRBJ2-1	-	TGTGCCAGCAGTACCGGGACTAGCGCCAGAGCCCAGAGGTCCTACAATGAGCAGTTCTTC	CASSTGTSARAQRSYNEQFF
-	TRBV28	TRBJ2-7	-	TGTGCCAGCAGTAGGGTTCTGGGGAACTACGAGCAGTACTTC	CASSRVLGNYEQYF
-	TRBV2	TRBJ2-7	-	TGTGCCAGCAGTGCTAGTCAGAGGGCGTACGAGCAGTACTTC	CASSASQRAYEQYF
-	TRBV7-9	TRBJ2-5	few	TGTGCCAGCAGCGCGACCGGAGAGACCCAGTACTTC	CASSATGETQYF
TRBD2	TRBV5-1	TRBJ2-1	-	TGCGCCAGCAGCTGGGGACTAGCGGGGGGCCAGTCCTACAATGAGCAGTTCTTC	CASSWGLAGGQSYNEQFF
-	TRBV5-6	TRBJ2-1	few	TGTGCCAGCAGCGATACAAACTACGGACAGTACAATGAGCAGTTCTTC	CASSDTNYGQYNEQFF
-	TRBV6-1	TRBJ2-7	-	TGTGCCAGCAGGGAGGAAGGCGGGGCTTACGAGCAGTACTTC	CASREEGGAYEQYF
-	TRBV29-1	TRBJ2-1	-	TGCAGCGTCCAGGGTCAATACAATGAGCAGTTCTTC	CSVQGQYNEQFF